Given below is one T cell receptor (beta chain) in context. Its antigen is unknown. The data were obtained in a study of cytomegalovirus exposure and HLA in healthy donors. Study-level findings and limits: Information on immune exposure was restricted to one variable (CMV serostatus). Despite most TCR sequences being rare, some public TCRs occurred in many donors.

The primer mix had 60 Vbeta and 13 Jbeta primers. Assay used: immunoSEQ multiplex PCR; TCRdb lists only in-frame clones, some missing. This table holds 60,000 or so clones. V was trimmed by 6 bases and J by 1 base, leaving 9 bases between them. The CDR3 covers 13 residues. CDR1 is ENHRY and CDR2 is SYGVKD in the germline V gene. This receptor was identified in a middle-aged man in good health and CMV-seropositive. What was sequenced was PBMCs. This sequence joins TRBV10-3 and TRBJ1-1; the D gene is possibly TRBD1 (6 bases). CDR3 DNA: TGTGCCATCAGCCGGGACACGAACACTGAAGCTTTCTTT. Its translation is CAISRDTNTEAFF.